One T cell receptor beta chain is described in this entry. The entry originates in a study of CD8 T cells in Susac syndrome. Random hexamers served to reverse transcribe roughly 0.45 to 1 ug RNA. An immunoSEQ multiplex PCR generated amplified TCR beta CDR3 products spanning 54 Vbeta and 13 Jbeta. TCRdb reanalysed the immunoSEQ multiplex PCR reads using MiXCR and keeps one entry per CDR3 protein. The table has 330,000 or so distinct CDR3 sequences, approximately 85% seen once. The length of the CDR3 is 15 residues. With 4 bases removed from V and 1 base from J, the gap between germline ends came to 14 bases. From germline, CDR1 is MDHEN and CDR2 SYDVKM. From blood CD8+ and CD4+ T cells, the TCR beta chain was sequenced. Relapsing-remitting disease, either stable or active, was present in the treatment-naive patients who were the multiple sclerosis controls.

Sequencing was done on a sample of CD8+ T cells from PBMCs. The TCR sequence derives from a human donor with multiple sclerosis. The V and J genes are TRBV28 and TRBJ2-7; D perhaps matches TRBD2 (5 bases). CDR3: CASSSIPSGSYEQYF. DNA of the CDR3: TGTGCCAGCAGTTCAATTCCCAGCGGTTCCTACGAGCAGTACTTC.